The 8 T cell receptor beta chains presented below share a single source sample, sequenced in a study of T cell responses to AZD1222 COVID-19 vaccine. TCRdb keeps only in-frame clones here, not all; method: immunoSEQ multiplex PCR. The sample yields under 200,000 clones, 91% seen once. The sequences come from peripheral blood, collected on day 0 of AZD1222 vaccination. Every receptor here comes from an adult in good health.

The CDR3 reads CASSQRTGDPPSNQPQHF. In DNA form, the CDR3 reads TGCGCCAGCAGCCAAAGGACAGGTGATCCTCCTAGCAATCAGCCCCAGCATTTT. The chain recombines TRBV4-3 with TRBJ1-5, with 7 bases identical to TRBD1. The trim removed 2 bases at V and 0 bases at J, leaving 10 bases unmatched. This CDR3 is built from 18 residues. CDR1 and CDR2 from the germline V gene are LGHNA and YSLEER.

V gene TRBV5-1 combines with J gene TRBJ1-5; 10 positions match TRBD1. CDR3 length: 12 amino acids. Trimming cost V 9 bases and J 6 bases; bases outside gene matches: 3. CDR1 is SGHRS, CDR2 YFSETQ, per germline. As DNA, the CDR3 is TGCGCCAAAGGACAGGGGGGTCAGCCCCAGCATTTT. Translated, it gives CAKGQGGQPQHF.

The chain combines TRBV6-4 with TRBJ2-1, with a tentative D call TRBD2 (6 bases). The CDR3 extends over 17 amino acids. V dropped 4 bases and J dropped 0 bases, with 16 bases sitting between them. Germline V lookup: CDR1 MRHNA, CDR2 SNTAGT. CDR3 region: CASSARGGVSSYNEQFF. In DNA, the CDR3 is TGTGCCAGCAGTGCTCGGGGCGGGGTGAGCTCCTACAATGAGCAGTTCTTC.

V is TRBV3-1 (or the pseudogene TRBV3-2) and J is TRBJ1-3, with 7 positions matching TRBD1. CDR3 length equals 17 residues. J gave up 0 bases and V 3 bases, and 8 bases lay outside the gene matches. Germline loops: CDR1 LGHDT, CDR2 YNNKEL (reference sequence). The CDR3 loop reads CASSQRGGQVSGNTIYF. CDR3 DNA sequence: TGTGCCAGCAGCCAGAGAGGGGGCCAAGTCTCTGGAAACACCATATATTTT.

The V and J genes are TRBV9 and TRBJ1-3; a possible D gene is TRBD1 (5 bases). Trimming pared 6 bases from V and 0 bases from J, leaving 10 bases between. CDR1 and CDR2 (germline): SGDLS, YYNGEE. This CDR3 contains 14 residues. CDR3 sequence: CASNGGRSGNTIYF. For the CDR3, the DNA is TGTGCCAGCAACGGGGGACGCTCTGGAAACACCATATATTTT.

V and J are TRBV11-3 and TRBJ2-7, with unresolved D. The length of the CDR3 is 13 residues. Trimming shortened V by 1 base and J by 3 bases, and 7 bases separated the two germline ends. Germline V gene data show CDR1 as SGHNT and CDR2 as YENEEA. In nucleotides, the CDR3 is TGTGCCAGCAGCTTAGGGGTGAACTACGAGCAGTACTTC. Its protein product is CASSLGVNYEQYF.

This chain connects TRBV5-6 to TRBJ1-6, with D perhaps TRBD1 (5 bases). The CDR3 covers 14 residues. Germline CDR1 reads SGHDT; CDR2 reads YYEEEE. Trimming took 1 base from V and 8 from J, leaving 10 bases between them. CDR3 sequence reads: CASSLPRVDSPLHF. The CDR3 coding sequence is TGTGCCAGCAGCTTGCCCAGGGTAGATTCACCCCTCCACTTT.

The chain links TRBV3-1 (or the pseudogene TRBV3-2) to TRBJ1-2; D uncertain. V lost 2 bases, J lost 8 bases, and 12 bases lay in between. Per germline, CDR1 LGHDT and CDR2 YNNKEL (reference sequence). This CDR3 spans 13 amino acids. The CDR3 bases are TGTGCCAGCAGCCAACGTCACCCCGGAGGCTACACCTTC. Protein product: CASSQRHPGGYTF.